This T cell receptor beta chain was sequenced during a study of T cell repertoires in cytomegalovirus infection. In the case of this clonotype: Its matching antigen is unknown.

TCRdb reprocessed the reads via MiXCR and lists one record per CDR3 protein. The table includes about 310,000 distinct CDR3 sequences, around 25% detected once. This TCR came from a human donor in good health (CMV status not recorded). Some clones in this sample may be carry-over from other donors' samples. The source material was cultured PBMCs, sampled from culture after CMV antigen stimulation.

CDR3 bases: TGCAGTGGGGCCAAATTAGGGAGCACAGATACGCAGTATTTT. This codes for CSGAKLGSTDTQYF. The chain is built from TRBV20-1 and TRBJ2-3; D gene unclear. Trimming cost V 7 bases and J 0 bases, with 14 bases left between them. Germline lookup yields CDR1 DFQATT and CDR2 SNEGSKA (reference sequence). This CDR3 contains 14 residues.